The next 8 T cell receptor beta chains were all read from a single sample in a study of response to subunit inactivated influenza vaccine. MiXCR was run by TCRdb on the RT-PCR reads, yielding one entry per CDR3 protein. The sample shows about 300,000 distinct CDR3 sequences, 20% to 25% of them seen only once. Here the sequenced sample was PBMCs from blood, taken 21 months after vaccination. Receptors were obtained from a man aged 45 to 75 who received an inactivated influenza vaccine.

This clonotype was found a few times. The J gene is TRBJ1-1, the V gene TRBV20-1, with D unclear. The germline V gene has CDR1 DFQATT and CDR2 SNEGSKA (reference sequence). V dropped 6 bases and J dropped 8 bases, with 16 bases sitting between them. This CDR3 is 12 amino acids long. The CDR3 loop is CSALVDTDEAFF. The CDR3 DNA sequence: TGCAGTGCCCTGGTCGACACGGACGAAGCTTTCTTT.

This clonotype was counted at least ten times. This chain connects TRBV4-2 to TRBJ1-1; no reliable D call. Deletions cut 5 bases from V and 5 bases from J, with 15 bases between. There are 14 residues in the CDR3. The germline V gene encodes CDR1 LGHNA and CDR2 YNFKEQ. The CDR3 region is CASSEVEGLTEAFF. The CDR3 DNA reads TGTGCCAGCAGCGAGGTGGAAGGGTTGACTGAAGCTTTCTTT.

The chain joins TRBV7-8 to TRBJ1-5; D uncertain. The length of the CDR3 is 16 residues. The V gene's germline CDR1 is SGHVS and CDR2 FQNEAQ. V was cut by 5 bases and J by 1 base, with 15 bases left in between. The CDR3 nucleotides are TGTGCCAGCAGCCCCACCCGGACCCGCAGCAATCAGCCCCAGCATTTT. Encoded protein: CASSPTRTRSNQPQHF. Full variable domain (remainder filled in from reference TRBV7-8 and TRBJ1-5): GAGVSQSPRYKVAKRGQDVALRCDPISGHVSLFWYQQALGQGPEFLTYFQNEAQLDKSGLPSDRFFAERPEGSVSTLKIQRTQQEDSAVYLCASSPTRTRSNQPQHFGDGTRLSIL.

This clonotype was found many times. An end of the junction differs from the germline gene, which may be a read error. J is TRBJ1-5 and V is TRBV12-3 or TRBV12-4, with D possibly being TRBD1 (6 bases). The CDR3 has 15 amino acids. Here the CDR3 reads CASSLSGASNQPQHF. CDR3 DNA: TGCGCCAGCAGCTTGTCAGGGGCTAGCAATCAGCCCCAGCATTTT.

The chain uses TRBV7-3 and TRBJ1-6; D gene uncertain. Germline V gene lookup returns CDR1 SGHTA and CDR2 FQGTGA. The CDR3 loop spans 13 amino acids. The V and J ends lost 2 bases and 8 bases respectively, with 7 bases between them. In DNA, the CDR3 is TGTGCCAGCAGCTTAGATCGAGATTCACCCCTCCACTTT. This translates into CASSLDRDSPLHF.

This clonotype was seen only a few times. The chain is built from TRBV12-3 or TRBV12-4 and TRBJ2-1, with D maybe TRBD2 (7 bases). V was shortened by 11 bases and J by 4 bases, with 18 bases between the two germline ends. This CDR3 region has 14 residues. In DNA, the CDR3 is TGTGCCTCTGGGGGGGCGCTGGGATACAATGAGCAGTTCTTC. It specifies CASGGALGYNEQFF.

This clonotype has only a few counts. V gene TRBV7-7 combines with J gene TRBJ2-5; D may be TRBD2 (6 bases). Germline loops: CDR1 SSHAT, CDR2 FNYEAQ (reference sequence). V was clipped by 5 bases and J by 3 bases, with 19 bases between them. The CDR3 is 16 residues long. This chain's CDR3 is CASSADFSGIKETQYF. In nucleotides, the CDR3 is TGTGCCAGCAGCGCCGACTTTAGCGGCATAAAAGAGACCCAGTACTTC.

About this clonotype: The junction differs from germline at one of its ends, possibly a read error. The chain joins TRBV14 to TRBJ2-7, with D possibly called TRBD1 or TRBD2 (5 bases each). In germline, CDR1 is SGHDN, CDR2 FVKESK. The CDR3 loop spans 11 amino acids. In DNA, the CDR3 is TGTGCCGACAGATCCAAGATCTTGGGGGACTTC. It encodes CADRSKILGDF.